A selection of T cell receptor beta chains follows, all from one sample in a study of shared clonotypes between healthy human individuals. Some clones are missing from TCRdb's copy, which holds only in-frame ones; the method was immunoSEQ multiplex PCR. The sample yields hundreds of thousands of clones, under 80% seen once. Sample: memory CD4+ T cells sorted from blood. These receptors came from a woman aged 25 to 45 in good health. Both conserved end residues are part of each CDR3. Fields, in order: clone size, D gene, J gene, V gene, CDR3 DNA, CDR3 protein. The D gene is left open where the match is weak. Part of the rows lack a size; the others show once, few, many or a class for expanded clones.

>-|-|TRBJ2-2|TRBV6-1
TGTGCCAGCAGTGAACACGATAGGTTGGCCGGGGAGCTGTTTTTT
CASSEHDRLAGELFF
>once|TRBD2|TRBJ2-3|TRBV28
TGTGCCAGCAGTGAACCGGGACTAGCGGTATATACGCAGTATTTT
CASSEPGLAVYTQYF
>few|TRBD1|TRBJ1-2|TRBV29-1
TGCAGCGTTCCTCAGGGGGCGAACTATGGCTACACCTTC
CSVPQGANYGYTF
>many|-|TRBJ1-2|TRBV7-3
TGTGCCAGCAGCCCCGGTGGCTTCTATGGCTACACCTTC
CASSPGGFYGYTF
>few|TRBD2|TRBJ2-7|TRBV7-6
TGTGCCAGCAGCAAAACTAGCGGGGAGCGCTACGAGCAGTACTTC
CASSKTSGERYEQYF
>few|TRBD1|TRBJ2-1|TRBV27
TGTGCCAGCAGTCCATGGGACAGGAAGGAGGATGAGCAGTTCTTC
CASSPWDRKEDEQFF
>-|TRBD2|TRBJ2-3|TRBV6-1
TGTGCCAGCATAAGGGAGGGAGATACGCAGTATTTT
CASIREGDTQYF
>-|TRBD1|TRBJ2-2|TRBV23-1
TGCGCCAGCAGTCTGAGACAGGGGTCACCCGGGGAGCTGTTTTTT
CASSLRQGSPGELFF
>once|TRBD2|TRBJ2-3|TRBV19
TGTGCCAGTAGTGGGACTAGCGGGATTTACACAGATACGCAGTATTTT
CASSGTSGIYTDTQYF
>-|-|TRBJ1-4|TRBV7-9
TGTGCCAGCAGCGTCCGGGACACGCTAGTTGGTGAAAAACTGTTTTTT
CASSVRDTLVGEKLFF
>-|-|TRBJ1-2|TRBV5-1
TGCGCCAGCAGCTTGGATTCGCGGGGTTCGTCGGGAGGCTACACCTTC
CASSLDSRGSSGGYTF
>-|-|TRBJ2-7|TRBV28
TGTGCCAGCAGTGGGAGGAAGGGGACCTACGAGCAGTACTTC
CASSGRKGTYEQYF
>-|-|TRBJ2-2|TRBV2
TGTGCCAGCAGGAAATCTACTAACACCGGGGAGCTGTTTTTT
CASRKSTNTGELFF
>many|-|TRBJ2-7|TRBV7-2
TGTGCCAGCAGCGCCAGGGGGGACTCCTACGAGCAGTACTTC
CASSARGDSYEQYF
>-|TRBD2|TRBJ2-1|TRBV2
TGTGCCAGCAGTGACTGGCTAGCGGGGGGGGAGCAGTTCTTC
CASSDWLAGGEQFF
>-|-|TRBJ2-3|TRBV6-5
TGTGCCACCAGACAGCCCCAAGCAGCAGATACGCAGTATTTT
CATRQPQAADTQYF
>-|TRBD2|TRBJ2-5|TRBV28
TGTGCCAGCAGTCTCTCGACTAGCGGGAGTGGAAAGACCCAGTACTTC
CASSLSTSGSGKTQYF
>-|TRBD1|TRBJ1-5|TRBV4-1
TGCGCCAGCAGTTTGGACAGGGGGCAGCCCCAGCATTTT
CASSLDRGQPQHF
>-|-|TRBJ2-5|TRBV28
TGTGCCAGCAGTTTGAGGAACGGCCGAGAGACCCAGTACTTC
CASSLRNGRETQYF
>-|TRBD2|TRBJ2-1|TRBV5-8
TGTGCCAGCAGCTTGGCCCTAGCGGGAGTGTGGGATGAGCAGTTCTTC
CASSLALAGVWDEQFF
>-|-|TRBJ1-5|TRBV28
TGTGCCAGCAGTTTATACAGGGCAAACAATCAGCCCCAGCATTTT
CASSLYRANNQPQHF
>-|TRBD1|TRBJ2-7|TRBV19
TGTGCCAGTAGTACTACGACAGGGGCCCATGTCGAGCAGTACTTC
CASSTTTGAHVEQYF
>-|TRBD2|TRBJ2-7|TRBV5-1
TGCGCCAGCAGCCCGGGACTATCTTCCCCCGGTCCTAAAACCTACGAGCAGTACTTC
CASSPGLSSPGPKTYEQYF
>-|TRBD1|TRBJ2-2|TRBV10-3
TGTGCCATCAGTGTGGGACAGGGGGCAGTCACCGGGGAGCTGTTTTTT
CAISVGQGAVTGELFF
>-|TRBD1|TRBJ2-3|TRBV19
TGTGCCAGTAGTATGGGACAGAACACAGATACGCAGTATTTT
CASSMGQNTDTQYF
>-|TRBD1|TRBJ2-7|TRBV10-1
TGCGCCAGCAGTCCCGGGACAGGGGCCTACGAGCAGTACTTC
CASSPGTGAYEQYF
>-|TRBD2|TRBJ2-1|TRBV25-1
TGTGCCAGCCACACCGGGACTAGCGGGAATGAGCAGTTCTTC
CASHTGTSGNEQFF
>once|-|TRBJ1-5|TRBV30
TGTGCCTGGAGTGAAATGGGATTTCGCAATCAGCCCCAGCATTTT
CAWSEMGFRNQPQHF
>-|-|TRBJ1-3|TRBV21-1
TGTGCCAGCGGAACAGGGCGGCTCTCTGGAAACACCATATATTTT
CASGTGRLSGNTIYF
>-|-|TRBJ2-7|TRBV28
TGTGCCAGCAGTTTAGAGTCCACCCTCGGCTACGAGCAGTACTTC
CASSLESTLGYEQYF
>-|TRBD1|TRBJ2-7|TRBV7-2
TGTGCCAGCAGATCAGGGGGCAGCTCCTACGAGCAGTACTTC
CASRSGGSSYEQYF
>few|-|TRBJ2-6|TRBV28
TGTGCCAGCAGCACCGCCTCTGGGGCCAACGTCCTGACTTTC
CASSTASGANVLTF